The present TCR beta chain was sequenced within a study of early T cells in non-severe SARS-CoV-2 infection. At least ten counts were recorded for this clonotype. Unique molecular identifiers were affixed to single, distinct cDNA molecules. A single record per CDR3 protein comes from TCRdb applying MiXCR to the 5' RACE reads. The sample shows 86,000 or so distinct CDR3 sequences, around 15% of them seen only once. The CDR3 is 15 amino acids. Per germline, CDR1 MDHEN and CDR2 SYDVKM. Trimming cost V 2 bases and J 2 bases, with 10 bases left between them. V gene TRBV28 combines with J gene TRBJ1-5, with unresolved D. The material sequenced was whole blood. The clonotype originates from an adult who was a healthcare worker with PCR-confirmed SARS-CoV-2 infection or an uninfected control (not recorded which). The CDR3 here is CASSLSGFGNQPQHF. CDR3 DNA: TGTGCCAGCAGTTTAAGTGGATTCGGCAATCAGCCCCAGCATTTT.